Below are 19 T cell receptor beta chains sequenced from a single sample in a study of CD8 T cells in Susac syndrome. Reverse transcription of about 0.45 to 1 ug RNA was performed with random hexamers. TCRdb redid the calling of the immunoSEQ multiplex PCR reads with MiXCR, one entry per CDR3 protein. Of under 200,000 distinct CDR3 sequences in the sample, about 91% were seen once. Sequenced material: CD4+ T cells from PBMCs. The receptors derive from a human donor in good health.

The chain links TRBV5-1 to TRBJ1-1; 9 nucleotides line up with TRBD1. The trim removed 3 bases at V and 6 bases at J, leaving 9 bases unmatched. The V gene's germline CDR1 is SGHRS and CDR2 YFSETQ. The CDR3 sequence is 15 residues long. In nucleotides, the CDR3 is TGCGCCAGCAGCTCGGTACAGGGGGCGAGGGCTGAAGCTTTCTTT. Translated, it gives CASSSVQGARAEAFF.

This clonotype was found a few times. V gene TRBV29-1 combines with J gene TRBJ2-7, with unresolved D. The length of the CDR3 is 10 residues. Germline CDR1 and CDR2: SQVTM and ANQGSEA. V lost 3 bases, J lost 5 bases, and 5 bases lay in between. The chain's CDR3 is CSVDFHEQYF. In nucleotides, the CDR3 is TGCAGCGTTGATTTCCACGAGCAGTACTTC.

This sequence joins TRBV18 and TRBJ2-1; D gene unclear. The V end was cut by 0 bases, the J end by 0 bases, with 9 bases between. This CDR3 spans 16 amino acids. CDR1 and CDR2 (germline): KGHSH, LQKENI. CDR3 coding DNA: TGTGCCAGCTCACCACCAAAGGGTAGCTCCTACAATGAGCAGTTCTTC. It is translated as CASSPPKGSSYNEQFF.

This clonotype was counted a single time. The chain links TRBV20-1 to TRBJ1-1; TRBD1 is a possible D gene (6 bases). This CDR3 has 14 amino acids. V lost 0 bases and J lost 4, with 12 bases in between. Per germline, CDR1 DFQATT and CDR2 SNEGSKA (reference sequence). DNA of the CDR3: TGCAGTGCTAGAGATCAGGGGCGAAGCACTGAAGCTTTCTTT. Residues: CSARDQGRSTEAFF.

The chain recombines TRBV6-5 with TRBJ1-2; 9 positions match TRBD1. The CDR3 spans 16 residues. The trim removed 2 bases at V and 4 bases at J, leaving 8 bases unmatched. The germline V gene has CDR1 MNHEY and CDR2 SVGAGI. The CDR3 DNA follows: TGTGCCAGCAGTTACCTTATGGGACAGGGAGGCTATGGCTACACCTTC. Translating it yields CASSYLMGQGGYGYTF.

The chain employs TRBV5-4 and TRBJ2-4; 9 bases fit TRBD1. Looked up from germline, CDR1 is SGHNT and CDR2 is YYREEE (reference sequence). The CDR3 consists of 14 residues. With 0 bases clipped from V and 9 bases from J, the junction kept 4 bases outside the gene matches. CDR3 bases: TGTGCCAGCAGCTTGGGGACAGGGGTGGGCATTCAGTACTTC. It is translated as CASSLGTGVGIQYF.

This chain connects TRBV6-5 to TRBJ1-5, with D uncertain. Trimming cost V 0 bases and J 3 bases, with 9 bases left between them. The CDR3 is 15 amino acids. Germline assignment: CDR1 MNHEY and CDR2 SVGAGI. In DNA form, the CDR3 reads TGTGCCAGCAGTTACTCGCGGGCGGCCAATCAGCCCCAGCATTTT. Translation: CASSYSRAANQPQHF.

The V gene is TRBV20-1, the J gene TRBJ2-1; D is perhaps TRBD2 (6 bases). CDR3 length equals 13 residues. CDR1 is DFQATT and CDR2 is SNEGSKA in the germline V gene (reference sequence). Trimming removed 6 bases from V and 0 bases from J, with 9 bases in between. This CDR3 reads CSATGVSYNEQFF. The DNA for the CDR3 is TGCAGTGCCACGGGAGTCTCCTACAATGAGCAGTTCTTC.

The chain couples TRBV5-1 to TRBJ2-1; the match to TRBD2 covers 10 bases. Germline V CDR1 and CDR2: SGHRS, YFSETQ. The CDR3 runs to 16 residues. Trimming removed 0 bases from V and 6 bases from J; junction bases left unmatched: 6. The CDR3 region is CASSLGASGSGNEQFF. The CDR3 DNA reads TGCGCCAGCAGCTTGGGGGCTAGCGGGAGTGGCAATGAGCAGTTCTTC.

In DNA form, the CDR3 reads TGTGCCAGCAGTTTCTATGGGGCTAGCGAACCATACAATGAGCAGTTCTTC. Protein product: CASSFYGASEPYNEQFF. V gene TRBV7-2 combines with J gene TRBJ2-1; tentative D call: TRBD2 (6 bases). Germline values: CDR1 SGHTA, CDR2 FQGNSA. The CDR3 length is 17 residues. With 6 bases removed from V and 4 bases from J, the gap between germline ends came to 22 bases.

The V and J genes are TRBV2 and TRBJ2-2; TRBD1 matches 11 bases. This CDR3 has 14 residues. The junction had 3 bases not matched to a gene; V was cut back by 8 bases and J by 4 bases. Germline CDR1 reads SNHLY; CDR2 reads FYNNEI. The CDR3 spells CASLGQGATGELFF. The CDR3 nucleotides are TGTGCCAGCCTTGGACAGGGGGCCACCGGGGAGCTGTTTTTT.

The rearrangement uses TRBV4-3 and TRBJ1-4, with D unresolved. The CDR3 contains 14 residues. The germline V gene encodes CDR1 LGHNA and CDR2 YSLEER. V lost 1 base, J lost 6 bases, and 9 bases lay in between. The CDR3 loop reads CASSQGGEDEKLFF. CDR3 coding DNA: TGCGCCAGCAGCCAAGGGGGTGAAGATGAAAAACTGTTTTTT.

The chain is built from TRBV2 and TRBJ1-6; the D gene is possibly TRBD1 (5 bases). The CDR3 has 13 amino acids. Germline V gives CDR1 SNHLY, CDR2 FYNNEI. Trimming cost V 6 bases and J 14 bases, with 17 bases left between them. The DNA of the CDR3 is TGTGCCAGCAGGCCCGACGGGTCCAGGGCCCTCCACTTT. Translation: CASRPDGSRALHF.

CDR3 amino acids: CASTDVDTQYF. For the CDR3, the DNA is TGCGCCAGCACCGACGTGGATACGCAGTATTTT. This chain connects TRBV10-1 to TRBJ2-3; no reliable D call. From germline, CDR1 is WNHNN and CDR2 SYGVQD (reference sequence). V was clipped by 7 bases and J by 6 bases, with 8 bases between them. The CDR3 length is 11 residues.

The chain combines TRBV12-3 or TRBV12-4 with TRBJ1-5; D gene uncertain. V gave up 6 bases and J gave up 9 bases, with 15 bases separating them. There are 13 residues in the CDR3. The CDR3 loop reads CASSPRDLAPQHF. CDR3 DNA: TGTGCCAGCAGCCCAAGGGATCTTGCGCCCCAGCATTTT.

V usage is TRBV10-3 and J usage is TRBJ2-7, with D unclear. From germline, CDR1 is ENHRY and CDR2 SYGVKD. Trimming shortened V by 3 bases and J by 1 base, and 13 bases separated the two germline ends. This CDR3 comprises 15 residues. CDR3: CAISDIARASYEQYF. The CDR3 DNA is TGTGCCATCAGTGATATCGCGCGTGCTTCCTACGAGCAGTACTTC.

This rearrangement joins TRBV2 to TRBJ1-2; unclear D gene. The V end was cut by 3 bases, the J end by 4 bases, with 12 bases between. This CDR3 region has 14 residues. The germline CDR1 and CDR2 sequences are SNHLY and FYNNEI. CDR3 sequence (DNA): TGTGCCAGCAGTGAGGAGAAAGCCCTCTATGGCTACACCTTC. It encodes CASSEEKALYGYTF.

The CDR3 bases are TGTGCCAGCAGCTTAGCAGGGAGTATGAACACTGAAGCTTTCTTT. It encodes CASSLAGSMNTEAFF. This sequence joins TRBV7-2 and TRBJ1-1, with no clear D. The germline V and J ends were trimmed by 0 bases and 0 bases, with 8 bases remaining between them. CDR3 size: 15 residues. Germline V CDR1 and CDR2: SGHTA, FQGNSA.

This clonotype was detected only once. The gene calls are TRBV10-3 and TRBJ1-1, with D maybe TRBD1 (5 bases). CDR3 size: 13 residues. CDR1 ENHRY and CDR2 SYGVKD come from the germline V gene. The ends were cut back, 6 bases at V and 5 bases at J, with 13 bases in the middle. In DNA form, the CDR3 reads TGTGCCATCAGGGGGACCGGGGAGACTGAAGCTTTCTTT. Protein product: CAIRGTGETEAFF.